The entry below gives a single TCR beta chain sequence along with its context. Its specificity is not known. This record comes from a study of T cells in Graves' hyperthyroidism and ophthalmopathy. Study-level background: Peripheral blood collection took place at initial diagnosis, before any treatment. Study-wide results and caveats: A model using 13 V-J features told ophthalmopathy apart from stable hyperthyroidism.

RNA transcripts served as the template for amplifying TCR beta CDR3 regions. TCR CDR3 underwent first-round RT-PCR with the HTBI primer set. TCRdb ran MiXCR on the multiplex PCR reads and lists one entry per CDR3 protein. The data contain 300,000 to 350,000 distinct CDR3 sequences, 15% to 20% of them seen just once; the ten biggest clones take up around a sixth. Thyroid ultrasound, orbital computed tomography, clinical symptoms, and serum thyroxine and TRAb underpinned diagnoses. CDR1 is MNHNS and CDR2 is SASEGT in the germline V gene. There are 14 residues in the CDR3. V trimming: 6 bases; J trimming: 13 bases; junction bases outside the gene matches: 15.

Sequences were obtained from blood. The genes are TRBV6-1 and TRBJ1-2; 9 nucleotides line up with TRBD1. This TCR came from a woman aged 40-49 years with Graves' ophthalmopathy. The CDR3 nucleotides are TGTGCCAGCAGCCCGGGACAGGGCGAACTATGTTGCACCTTC. Protein product: CASSPGQGELCCTF.